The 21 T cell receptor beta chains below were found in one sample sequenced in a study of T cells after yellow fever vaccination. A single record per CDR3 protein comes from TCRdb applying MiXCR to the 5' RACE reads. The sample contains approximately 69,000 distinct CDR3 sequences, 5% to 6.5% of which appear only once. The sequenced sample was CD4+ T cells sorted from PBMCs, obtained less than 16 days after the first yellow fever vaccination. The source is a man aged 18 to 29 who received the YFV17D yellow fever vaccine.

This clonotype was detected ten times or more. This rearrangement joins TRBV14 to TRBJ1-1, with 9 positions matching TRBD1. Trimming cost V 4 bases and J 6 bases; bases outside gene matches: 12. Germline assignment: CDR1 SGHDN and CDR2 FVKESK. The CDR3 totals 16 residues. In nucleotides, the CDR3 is TGTGCCAGCAGCCGGGACAGGGTTGCCGATGGCGCTGAAGCTTTCTTT. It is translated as CASSRDRVADGAEAFF.

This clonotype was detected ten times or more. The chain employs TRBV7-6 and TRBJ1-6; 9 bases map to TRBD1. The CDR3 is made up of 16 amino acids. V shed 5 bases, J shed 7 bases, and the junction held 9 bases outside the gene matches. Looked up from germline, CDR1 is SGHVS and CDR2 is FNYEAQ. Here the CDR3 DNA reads TGTGCCAGCAGCCCTCTCGGGGGACAGGGAAATTCACCCCTCCACTTT. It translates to CASSPLGGQGNSPLHF.

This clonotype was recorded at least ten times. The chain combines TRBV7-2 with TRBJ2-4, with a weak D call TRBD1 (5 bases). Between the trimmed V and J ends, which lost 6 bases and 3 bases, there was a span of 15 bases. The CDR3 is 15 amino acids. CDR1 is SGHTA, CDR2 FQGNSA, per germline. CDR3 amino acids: CASSAQTGFKNIQYF. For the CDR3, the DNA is TGTGCCAGCAGTGCTCAAACAGGCTTCAAAAACATTCAGTACTTC.

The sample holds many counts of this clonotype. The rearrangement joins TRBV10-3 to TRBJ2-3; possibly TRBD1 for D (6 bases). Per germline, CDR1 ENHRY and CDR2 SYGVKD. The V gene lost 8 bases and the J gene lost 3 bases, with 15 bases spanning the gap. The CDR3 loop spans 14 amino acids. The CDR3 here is CAIESSRGTDTQYF. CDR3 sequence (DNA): TGTGCCATCGAATCCTCAAGGGGGACAGATACGCAGTATTTT.

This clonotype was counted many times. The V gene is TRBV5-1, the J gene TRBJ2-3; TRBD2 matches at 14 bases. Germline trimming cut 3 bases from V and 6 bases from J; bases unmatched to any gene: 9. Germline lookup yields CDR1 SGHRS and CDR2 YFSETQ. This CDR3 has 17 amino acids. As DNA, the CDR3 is TGCGCCAGCAGCTCCAGACTAGCGGGGGGGCCACGGGATACGCAGTATTTT. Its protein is CASSSRLAGGPRDTQYF.

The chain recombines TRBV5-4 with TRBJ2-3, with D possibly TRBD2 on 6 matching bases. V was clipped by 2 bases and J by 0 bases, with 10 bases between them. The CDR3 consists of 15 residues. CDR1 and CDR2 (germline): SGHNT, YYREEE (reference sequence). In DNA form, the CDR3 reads TGTGCCAGCAGCTTTAGCGGAAGAAGCACAGATACGCAGTATTTT. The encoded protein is CASSFSGRSTDTQYF.

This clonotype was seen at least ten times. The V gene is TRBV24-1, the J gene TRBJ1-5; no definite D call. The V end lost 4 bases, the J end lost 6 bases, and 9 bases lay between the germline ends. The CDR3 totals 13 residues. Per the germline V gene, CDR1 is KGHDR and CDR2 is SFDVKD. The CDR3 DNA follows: TGTGCCACCAGTGACCCGGGAGGTCAGCCCCAGCATTTT. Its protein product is CATSDPGGQPQHF.

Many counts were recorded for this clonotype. This CDR3 is CASSRPGGRYNEQFF. The CDR3 DNA is TGCGCCAGCAGCCGGCCGGGGGGCCGGTACAATGAGCAGTTCTTC. The chain couples TRBV4-1 to TRBJ2-1, with a weak D call TRBD2 (7 bases). The V end was cut by 4 bases, the J end by 4 bases, with 14 bases between. Germline loops: CDR1 MGHRA, CDR2 YSYEKL. This CDR3 is built from 15 residues.

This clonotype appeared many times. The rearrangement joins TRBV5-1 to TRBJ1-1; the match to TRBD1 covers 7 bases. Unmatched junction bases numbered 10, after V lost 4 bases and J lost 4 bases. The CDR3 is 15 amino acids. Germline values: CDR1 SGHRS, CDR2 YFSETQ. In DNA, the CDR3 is TGCGCCAGCAGCCCTCCGAGACAGGGAGGCACTGAAGCTTTCTTT. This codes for CASSPPRQGGTEAFF.

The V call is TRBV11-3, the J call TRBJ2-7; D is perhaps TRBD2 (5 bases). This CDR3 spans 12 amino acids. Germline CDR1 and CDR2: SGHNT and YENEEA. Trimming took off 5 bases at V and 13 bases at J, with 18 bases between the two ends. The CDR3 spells CASSPYGGALYF. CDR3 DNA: TGTGCCAGCAGCCCCTACGGAGGCGCGTTATACTTC.

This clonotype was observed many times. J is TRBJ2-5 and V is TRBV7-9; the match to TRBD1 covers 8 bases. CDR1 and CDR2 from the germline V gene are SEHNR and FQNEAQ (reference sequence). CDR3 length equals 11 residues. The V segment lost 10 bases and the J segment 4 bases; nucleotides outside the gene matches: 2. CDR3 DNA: TGTGCCATGCAGGGGGCAGAGACCCAGTACTTC. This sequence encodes CAMQGAETQYF.

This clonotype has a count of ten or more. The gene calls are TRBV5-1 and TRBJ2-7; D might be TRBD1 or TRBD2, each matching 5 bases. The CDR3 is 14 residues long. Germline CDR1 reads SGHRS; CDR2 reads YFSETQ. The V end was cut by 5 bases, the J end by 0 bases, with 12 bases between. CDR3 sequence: CASSGDPSSYEQYF. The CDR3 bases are TGCGCCAGCAGTGGGGACCCGAGCTCCTACGAGCAGTACTTC. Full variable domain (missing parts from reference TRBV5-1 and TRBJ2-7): KAGVTQTPRYLIKTRGQQVTLSCSPISGHRSVSWYQQTPGQGLQFLFEYFSETQRNKGNFPGRFSGRQFSNSRSEMNVSTLELGDSALYLCASSGDPSSYEQYFGPGTRLTVT.

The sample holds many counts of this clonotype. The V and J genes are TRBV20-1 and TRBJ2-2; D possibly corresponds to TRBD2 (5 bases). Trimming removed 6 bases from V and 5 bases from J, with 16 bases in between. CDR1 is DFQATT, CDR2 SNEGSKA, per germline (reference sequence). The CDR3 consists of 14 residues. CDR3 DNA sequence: TGCAGTGCAGAGGTTAATTCGGGGACCGGGGAGCTGTTTTTT. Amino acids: CSAEVNSGTGELFF.

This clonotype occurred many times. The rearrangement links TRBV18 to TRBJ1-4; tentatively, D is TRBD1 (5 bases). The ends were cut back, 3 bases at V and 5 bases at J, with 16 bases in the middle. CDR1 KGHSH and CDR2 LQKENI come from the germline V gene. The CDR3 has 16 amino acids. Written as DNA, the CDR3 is TGTGCCAGCTCACCGAGGGACCTCGGAGGCAATGAAAAACTGTTTTTT. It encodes CASSPRDLGGNEKLFF.

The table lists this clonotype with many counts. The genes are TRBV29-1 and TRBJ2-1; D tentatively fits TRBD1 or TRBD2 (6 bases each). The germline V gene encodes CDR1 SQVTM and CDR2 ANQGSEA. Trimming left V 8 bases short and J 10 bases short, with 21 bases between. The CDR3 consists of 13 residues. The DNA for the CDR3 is TGCAGCTCCGGCGGGGCAGGGGCATTGGAGCAGTTCTTC. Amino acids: CSSGGAGALEQFF.

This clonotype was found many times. The DNA of the CDR3 is TGTGCCAGCAGTTATCAGGCCCGGCGCGAGCAGTACTTC. Translation gives CASSYQARREQYF. The chain joins TRBV6-2 or TRBV6-3 to TRBJ2-7; D unresolved. With 3 bases removed from V and 6 bases from J, the gap between germline ends came to 12 bases. This CDR3 contains 13 residues. Germline CDR1 reads MNHEY; CDR2 reads SVGEGT.

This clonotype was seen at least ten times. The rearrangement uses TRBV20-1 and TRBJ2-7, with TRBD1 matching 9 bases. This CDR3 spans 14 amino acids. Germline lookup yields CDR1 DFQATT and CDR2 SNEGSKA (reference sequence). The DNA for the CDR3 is TGCAGCGTTATGCGACAGGGGGTCTCCTACGAGCAGTACTTC. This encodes CSVMRQGVSYEQYF.

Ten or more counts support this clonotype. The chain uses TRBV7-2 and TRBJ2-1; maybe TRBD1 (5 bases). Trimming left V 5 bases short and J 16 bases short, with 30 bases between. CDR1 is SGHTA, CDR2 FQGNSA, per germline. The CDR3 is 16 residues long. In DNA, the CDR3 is TGTGCCAGCAGCCCGCCGGCTGGGGCGGTACTCTCGGTTGAATTCTTC. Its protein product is CASSPPAGAVLSVEFF. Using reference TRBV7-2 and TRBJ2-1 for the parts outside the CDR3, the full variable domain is GAGVSQSPSNKVTEKGKDVELRCDPISGHTALYWYRQSLGQGLEFLIYFQGNSAPDKSGLPSDRFSAERTGGSVSTLTIQRTQQEDSAVYLCASSPPAGAVLSVEFFGPGTRLTVL.

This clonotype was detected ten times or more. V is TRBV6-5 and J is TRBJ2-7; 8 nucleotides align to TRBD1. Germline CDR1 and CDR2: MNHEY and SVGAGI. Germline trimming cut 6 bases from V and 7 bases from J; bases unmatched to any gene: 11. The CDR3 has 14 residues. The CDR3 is CASRPRQGREEQYV. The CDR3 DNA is TGTGCCAGCAGGCCAAGACAGGGGCGAGAGGAGCAGTACGTC.

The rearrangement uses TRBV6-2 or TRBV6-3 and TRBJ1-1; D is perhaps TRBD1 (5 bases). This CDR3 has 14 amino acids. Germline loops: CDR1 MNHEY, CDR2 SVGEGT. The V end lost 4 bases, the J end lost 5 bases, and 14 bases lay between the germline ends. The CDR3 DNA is TGTGCCAGCAGTTTTCCAGGGTGGGAGACTGAAGCTTTCTTT. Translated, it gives CASSFPGWETEAFF.

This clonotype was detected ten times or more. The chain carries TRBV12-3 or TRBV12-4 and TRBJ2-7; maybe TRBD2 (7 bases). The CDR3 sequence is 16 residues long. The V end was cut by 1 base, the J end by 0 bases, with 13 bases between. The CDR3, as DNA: TGTGCCAGCAGTTTAGAGGGGAGGGGGAGCTCCTACGAGCAGTACTTC. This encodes CASSLEGRGSSYEQYF.